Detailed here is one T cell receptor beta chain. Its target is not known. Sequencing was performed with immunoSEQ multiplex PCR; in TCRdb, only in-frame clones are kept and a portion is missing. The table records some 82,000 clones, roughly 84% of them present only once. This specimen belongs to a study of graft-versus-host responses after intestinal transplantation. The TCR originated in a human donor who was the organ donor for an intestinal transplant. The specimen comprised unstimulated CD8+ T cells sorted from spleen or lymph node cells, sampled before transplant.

CDR3 sequence: CASSLPARNSPLHF. CDR3 coding DNA: TGTGCCAGCAGCTTACCTGCGCGGAATTCACCCCTCCACTTT. The gene calls are TRBV11-2 and TRBJ1-6; D is ambiguous. V gave up 2 bases and J gave up 7 bases, with 9 bases separating them. This CDR3 is built from 14 residues. CDR1 is SGHAT and CDR2 is FQNNGV in the germline V gene.